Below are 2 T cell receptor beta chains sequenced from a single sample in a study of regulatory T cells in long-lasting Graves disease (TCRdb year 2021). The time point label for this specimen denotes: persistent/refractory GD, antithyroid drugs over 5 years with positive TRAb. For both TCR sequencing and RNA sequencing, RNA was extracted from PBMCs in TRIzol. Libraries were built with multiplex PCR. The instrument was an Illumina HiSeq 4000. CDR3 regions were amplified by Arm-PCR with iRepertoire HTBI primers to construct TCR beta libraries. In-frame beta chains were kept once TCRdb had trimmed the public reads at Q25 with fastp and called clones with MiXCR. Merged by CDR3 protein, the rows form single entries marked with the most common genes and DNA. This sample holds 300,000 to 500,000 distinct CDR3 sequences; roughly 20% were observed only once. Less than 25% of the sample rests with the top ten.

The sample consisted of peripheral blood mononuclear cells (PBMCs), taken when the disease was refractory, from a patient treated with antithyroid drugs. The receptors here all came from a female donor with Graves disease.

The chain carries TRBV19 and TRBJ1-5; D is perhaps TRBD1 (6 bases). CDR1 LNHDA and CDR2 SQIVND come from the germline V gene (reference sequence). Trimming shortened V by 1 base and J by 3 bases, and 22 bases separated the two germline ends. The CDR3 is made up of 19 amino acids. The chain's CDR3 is CASSIGPGAVWGANQPQHF. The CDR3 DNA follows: TGTGCCAGTAGTATAGGCCCGGGAGCCGTTTGGGGGGCCAATCAGCCCCAGCATTTT.

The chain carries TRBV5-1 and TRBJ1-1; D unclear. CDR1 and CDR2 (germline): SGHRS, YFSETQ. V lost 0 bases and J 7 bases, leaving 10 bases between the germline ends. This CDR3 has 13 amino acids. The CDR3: CASSLDSGLEAFF. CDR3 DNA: TGCGCCAGCAGCTTGGATTCTGGCCTTGAAGCTTTCTTT. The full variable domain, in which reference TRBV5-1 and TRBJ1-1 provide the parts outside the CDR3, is KAGVTQTPRYLIKTRGQQVTLSCSPISGHRSVSWYQQTPGQGLQFLFEYFSETQRNKGNFPGRFSGRQFSNSRSEMNVSTLELGDSALYLCASSLDSGLEAFFGQGTRLTVV.